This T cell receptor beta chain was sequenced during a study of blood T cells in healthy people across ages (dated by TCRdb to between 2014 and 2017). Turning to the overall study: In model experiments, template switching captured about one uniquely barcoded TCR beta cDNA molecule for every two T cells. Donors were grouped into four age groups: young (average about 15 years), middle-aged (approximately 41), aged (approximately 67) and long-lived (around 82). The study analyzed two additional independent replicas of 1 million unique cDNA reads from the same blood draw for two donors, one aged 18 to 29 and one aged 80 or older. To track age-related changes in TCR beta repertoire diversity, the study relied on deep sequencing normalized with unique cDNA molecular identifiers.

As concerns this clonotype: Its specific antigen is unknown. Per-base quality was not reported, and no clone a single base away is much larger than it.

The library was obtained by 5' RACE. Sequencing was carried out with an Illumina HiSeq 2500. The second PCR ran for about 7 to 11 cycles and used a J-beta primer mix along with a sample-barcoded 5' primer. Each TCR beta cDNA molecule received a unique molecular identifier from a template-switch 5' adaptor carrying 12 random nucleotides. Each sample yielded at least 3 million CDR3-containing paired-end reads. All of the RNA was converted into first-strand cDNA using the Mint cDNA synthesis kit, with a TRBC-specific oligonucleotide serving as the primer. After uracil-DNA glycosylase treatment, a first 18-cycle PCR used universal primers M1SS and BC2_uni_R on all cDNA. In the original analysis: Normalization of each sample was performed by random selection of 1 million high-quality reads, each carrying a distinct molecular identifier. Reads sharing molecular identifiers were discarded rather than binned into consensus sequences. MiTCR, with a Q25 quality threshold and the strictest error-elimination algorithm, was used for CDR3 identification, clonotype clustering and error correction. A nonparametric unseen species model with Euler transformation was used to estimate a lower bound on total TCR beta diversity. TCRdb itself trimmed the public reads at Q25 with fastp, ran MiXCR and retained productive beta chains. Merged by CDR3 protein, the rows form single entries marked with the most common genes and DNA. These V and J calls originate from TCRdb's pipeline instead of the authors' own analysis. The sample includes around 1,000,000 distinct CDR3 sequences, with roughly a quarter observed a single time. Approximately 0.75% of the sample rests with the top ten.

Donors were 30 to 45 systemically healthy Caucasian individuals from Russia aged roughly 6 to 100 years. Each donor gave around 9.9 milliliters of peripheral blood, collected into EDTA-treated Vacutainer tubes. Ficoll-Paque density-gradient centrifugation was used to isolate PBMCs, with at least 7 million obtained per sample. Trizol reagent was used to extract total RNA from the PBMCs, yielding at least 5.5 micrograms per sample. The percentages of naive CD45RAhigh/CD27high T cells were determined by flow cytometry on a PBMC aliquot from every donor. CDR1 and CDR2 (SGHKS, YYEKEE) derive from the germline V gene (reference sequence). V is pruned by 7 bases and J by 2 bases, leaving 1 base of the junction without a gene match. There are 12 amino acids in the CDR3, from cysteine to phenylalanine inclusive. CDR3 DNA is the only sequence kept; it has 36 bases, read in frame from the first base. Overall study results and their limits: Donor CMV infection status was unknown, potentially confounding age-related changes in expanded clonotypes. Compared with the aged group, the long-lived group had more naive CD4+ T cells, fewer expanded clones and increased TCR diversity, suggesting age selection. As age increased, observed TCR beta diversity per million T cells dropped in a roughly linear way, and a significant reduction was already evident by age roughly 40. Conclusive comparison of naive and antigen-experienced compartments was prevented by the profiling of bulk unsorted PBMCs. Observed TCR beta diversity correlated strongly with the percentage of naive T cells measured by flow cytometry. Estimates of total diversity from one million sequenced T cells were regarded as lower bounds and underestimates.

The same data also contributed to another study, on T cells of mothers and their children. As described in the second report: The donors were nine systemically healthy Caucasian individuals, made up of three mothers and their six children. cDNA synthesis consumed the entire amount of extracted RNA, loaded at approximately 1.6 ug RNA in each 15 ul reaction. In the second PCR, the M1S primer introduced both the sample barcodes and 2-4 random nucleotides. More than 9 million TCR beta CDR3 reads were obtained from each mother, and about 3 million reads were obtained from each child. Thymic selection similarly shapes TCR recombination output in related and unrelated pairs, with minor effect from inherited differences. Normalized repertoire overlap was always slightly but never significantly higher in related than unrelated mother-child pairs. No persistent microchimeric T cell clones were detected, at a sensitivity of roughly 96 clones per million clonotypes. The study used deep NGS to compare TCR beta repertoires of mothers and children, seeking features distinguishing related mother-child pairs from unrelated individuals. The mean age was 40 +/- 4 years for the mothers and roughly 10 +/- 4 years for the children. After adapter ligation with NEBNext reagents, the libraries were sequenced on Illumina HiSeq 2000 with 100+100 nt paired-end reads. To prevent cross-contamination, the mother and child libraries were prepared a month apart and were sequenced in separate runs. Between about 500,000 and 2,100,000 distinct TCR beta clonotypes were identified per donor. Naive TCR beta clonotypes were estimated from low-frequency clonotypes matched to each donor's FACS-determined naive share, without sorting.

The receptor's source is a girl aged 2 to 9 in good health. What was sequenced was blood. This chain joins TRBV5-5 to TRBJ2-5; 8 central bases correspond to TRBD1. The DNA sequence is TGTGCCAGCGGACAGGGTCAAGAGACCCAGTACTTC. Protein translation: CASGQGQETQYF.